The 21 T cell receptor beta chains in this list originate from one sample, sequenced in a study of T-cell reconstitution after alpha-beta-depleted transplantation in children. Preparing the TCRbeta library involved the use of unique molecular identifiers. TCRdb re-called the PCR reads through MiXCR, storing one row per CDR3 protein. Of around 800,000 distinct CDR3 sequences in the sample, roughly 15% were seen once. The material sequenced was PBMCs, mostly from graft donor cells, taken 360 days after TCRalphabeta/CD19-depleted stem cell transplant. Every receptor here comes from a male patient under 18 who had a stem cell transplant for acute lymphoblastic leukemia, so the T cells may come from the graft donor.

V gene TRBV5-1 combines with J gene TRBJ1-5; unclear D gene. The CDR3 is made up of 17 amino acids. With 2 bases removed from V and 0 bases from J, the gap between germline ends came to 15 bases. CDR1 is SGHRS, CDR2 YFSETQ, per germline. CDR3 DNA sequence: TGCGCCAGCAGCTTTGGCCGGTGGAGACTTAGCAATCAGCCCCAGCATTTT. This gives the protein CASSFGRWRLSNQPQHF.

V is TRBV6-4 and J is TRBJ1-1, with a possible D match to TRBD1 (5 bases). The germline gives CDR1 MRHNA, CDR2 SNTAGT. The V end was cut by 1 base, the J end by 5 bases, with 8 bases between. The CDR3 extends over 13 amino acids. CDR3 amino acids: CASSDYQGTEAFF. The DNA for the CDR3 is TGTGCCAGCAGTGACTATCAGGGTACTGAAGCTTTCTTT.

The genes are TRBV5-1 and TRBJ2-7; 12 nucleotides align to TRBD2. The junction had 5 bases not matched to a gene; V was cut back by 3 bases and J by 4 bases. Germline CDR1 and CDR2: SGHRS and YFSETQ. The CDR3 runs 15 residues. The CDR3 DNA reads TGCGCCAGCAGCTACCGACTAGCGGGAGCTTACGAGCAGTACTTC. This encodes CASSYRLAGAYEQYF.

The chain combines TRBV11-2 with TRBJ2-5; TRBD2 matches at 15 bases. The junction had 4 bases not matched to a gene; V was cut back by 1 base and J by 7 bases. The CDR3 covers 16 residues. In germline, CDR1 is SGHAT, CDR2 FQNNGV. The CDR3 coding sequence is TGTGCCAGCAGCTTAGTAAAGGGACTAGCGGGAGGGACCCAGTACTTC. Its translation is CASSLVKGLAGGTQYF.

This clonotype was seen only a few times. This chain uses TRBV6-1 with TRBJ2-3, with 11 bases lining up with TRBD2. CDR1 is MNHNS and CDR2 is SASEGT in the germline V gene. This CDR3 contains 16 residues. Unmatched junction bases numbered 8, after V lost 6 bases and J lost 3 bases. The CDR3 region is CASRTSGRLDTDTQYF. The CDR3 region has the DNA TGTGCCAGCAGAACTAGCGGGAGACTAGATACAGATACGCAGTATTTT.

This clonotype was observed many times. The genes are TRBV2 and TRBJ2-7, with 10 bases lining up with TRBD1. The CDR3 consists of 14 residues. The trim removed 7 bases at V and 3 bases at J, leaving 6 bases unmatched. Germline CDR1 SNHLY, CDR2 FYNNEI. DNA of the CDR3: TGTGCCAGCACATGGGACAGGGGCATCTACGAGCAGTACTTC. Translated, it gives CASTWDRGIYEQYF.

The chain recombines TRBV29-1 with TRBJ1-1; D is undetermined. Germline V gives CDR1 SQVTM, CDR2 ANQGSEA. V was cut by 1 base and J by 1 base, with 13 bases left in between. The CDR3 covers 15 residues. The CDR3 sequence: CSVEGLSGTNTEAFF. The CDR3 DNA follows: TGCAGCGTTGAAGGCCTCTCGGGAACGAACACTGAAGCTTTCTTT.

This clonotype was counted a single time. The chain recombines TRBV7-8 with TRBJ2-1, with 9 nucleotides matching TRBD2. The germline CDR1 and CDR2 sequences are SGHVS and FQNEAQ. The length of the CDR3 is 16 residues. Trimming removed 1 base from V and 6 bases from J; junction bases left unmatched: 7. The CDR3 nucleotides are TGTGCCAGCAGCTTAGATGCCCTAGCGGGGCTCAATGAGCAGTTCTTC. This gives the protein CASSLDALAGLNEQFF.

This clonotype showed up just a few times. J is TRBJ2-1 and V is TRBV5-1; D remains unclear. With 7 bases removed from V and 8 bases from J, the gap between germline ends came to 13 bases. This CDR3 has 12 amino acids. CDR1 is SGHRS, CDR2 YFSETQ, per germline. The CDR3, as DNA: TGCGCCAGCCGGACCCTCGGAGATGAGCAGTTCTTC. Translating gives CASRTLGDEQFF.

This clonotype occurred a few times. This sequence joins TRBV5-8 and TRBJ1-4; no clear D gene. V gave up 4 bases and J gave up 6 bases, with 7 bases separating them. This CDR3 has 12 amino acids. Germline V lookup: CDR1 SGHTS, CDR2 YDEGEE. In DNA, the CDR3 is TGTGCCAGCAGCCCCGCGGATGAAAAACTGTTTTTT. This gives the protein CASSPADEKLFF.

This clonotype was detected many times. The genes are TRBV5-1 and TRBJ2-1, with TRBD2 matching over 13 bases. The germline V gene has CDR1 SGHRS and CDR2 YFSETQ. The length of the CDR3 is 17 residues. V dropped 3 bases and J dropped 0; count of bases not matched to a gene: 3. The CDR3 reads CASSWGLAGSSYNEQFF. The CDR3 nucleotides are TGCGCCAGCAGCTGGGGACTAGCGGGAAGCTCCTACAATGAGCAGTTCTTC.

This clonotype was seen only a few times. This rearrangement joins TRBV5-6 to TRBJ2-3; D unresolved. Germline CDR1 SGHDT, CDR2 YYEEEE. The V and J ends lost 2 bases and 0 bases respectively, with 13 bases between them. The CDR3 is 16 amino acids. In DNA form, the CDR3 reads TGTGCCAGCAGCTTCCTTACAAGCTCTAGCACAGATACGCAGTATTTT. It codes for CASSFLTSSSTDTQYF.

The rearrangement joins TRBV29-1 to TRBJ2-1; 7 bases match TRBD1. The CDR3 length is 13 residues. Trimming at V came to 7 bases and at J to 8 bases, leaving 11 bases not matched to a gene. Germline V lookup: CDR1 SQVTM, CDR2 ANQGSEA. CDR3 nucleotides: TGCAGCGCTCCGAGGTTACAGGGGTATGAGCAGTTCTTC. Amino acids: CSAPRLQGYEQFF.

The chain is built from TRBV10-3 and TRBJ2-3, with 10 positions matching TRBD2. V lost 5 bases, J lost 6 bases, and 5 bases stayed unmatched. This CDR3 spans 14 amino acids. Germline V gene lookup returns CDR1 ENHRY and CDR2 SYGVKD. CDR3 sequence (DNA): TGTGCCATCAGTAGCGGGAGGGCTGGGGATACGCAGTATTTT. It is translated as CAISSGRAGDTQYF.

The chain uses TRBV5-1 and TRBJ2-3, with 8 bases matching TRBD1. CDR3 size: 14 residues. Germline CDR1 SGHRS, CDR2 YFSETQ. Unmatched junction bases numbered 12, after V lost 9 bases and J lost 6 bases. In nucleotides, the CDR3 is TGCGCCACTCGACACGCAGGGGGCTACGATACGCAGTATTTT. This sequence encodes CATRHAGGYDTQYF.

This clonotype was picked up a small number of times. Its ends do not fully match the called genes, so a read error is possible. The gene calls are TRBV20-1 and TRBJ2-3; D gene uncertain. The CDR3 extends over 12 amino acids. Looked up from germline, CDR1 is DFQATT and CDR2 is SNEGSKA (reference sequence). In nucleotides, the CDR3 is TGCAGTGGAGCAGACGGCACGGATACGCAGTATTTT. As protein: CSGADGTDTQYF.

At least ten counts were recorded for this clonotype. This rearrangement joins TRBV12-3 or TRBV12-4 to TRBJ2-1, with D uncertain. The CDR3 runs to 12 residues. V was cut by 6 bases and J by 9 bases, with 12 bases left in between. The CDR3 region has the DNA TGTGCCAGCAGGGGAAGACAAGTTGAGCAGTTCTTC. This sequence encodes CASRGRQVEQFF.

The chain carries TRBV19 and TRBJ1-1; tentative D call: TRBD1 (6 bases). Per the germline V gene, CDR1 is LNHDA and CDR2 is SQIVND (reference sequence). This CDR3 contains 18 residues. Trimming removed 3 bases from V and 1 base from J, with 21 bases in between. CDR3 residues: CASSIPPQWGTRNTEAFF. The CDR3 coding sequence is TGTGCCAGTAGTATTCCCCCCCAGTGGGGGACAAGGAACACTGAAGCTTTCTTT.

This chain connects TRBV6-5 to TRBJ1-4; 10 nucleotides line up with TRBD1. J lost 6 bases, V lost 2 bases, and 9 bases had no gene match. CDR1 is MNHEY and CDR2 is SVGAGI in the germline V gene. The CDR3 covers 17 residues. The CDR3 sequence: CASSYGRRGTGDEKLFF. The CDR3, as DNA: TGTGCCAGCAGTTACGGGCGGCGTGGGACAGGGGATGAAAAACTGTTTTTT.

This chain uses TRBV6-5 with TRBJ1-1, with D unclear. CDR3 length: 16 amino acids. Trimming took 2 bases from V and 3 from J, leaving 16 bases between them. The germline CDR1 and CDR2 sequences are MNHEY and SVGAGI. The CDR3, as DNA: TGTGCCAGCAGTTACGAGCCACCCTGGCGGGACACTGAAGCTTTCTTT. Encoded protein: CASSYEPPWRDTEAFF.

This chain connects TRBV18 to TRBJ2-1; possible D gene TRBD1, 5 bases. This CDR3 is 15 amino acids long. The V gene's germline CDR1 is KGHSH and CDR2 LQKENI. Trimming left V 2 bases short and J 8 bases short, with 16 bases between. CDR3 sequence (DNA): TGTGCCAGCTCACCAAAGGGGTCCACAAGGGATGAGCAGTTCTTC. Translating gives CASSPKGSTRDEQFF.